The rows below give T cell receptor beta chains drawn from one sample of a study of cytomegalovirus exposure and HLA in healthy donors. Only in-frame clones appear in the TCRdb table, and some are missing; sequencing was by immunoSEQ multiplex PCR. The sample records 90,000 to 150,000 clones, roughly 77% being singletons. The sequencing sample was made of PBMCs. These receptors came from a middle-aged man in good health and CMV-seronegative. The CDR3 runs from the conserved cysteine through the conserved F or W. The D gene is left open where the match is weak. Size tells how often a clone was seen (once, few, many) or the class of an expanded clone, and some rows leave it out.

V gene	clone size	D gene	J gene	CDR3 DNA	CDR3 protein
TRBV5-1	NA	NA	TRBJ2-2	TGCGCCAGCAGCCCGATTTTAGACACCGGGGAGCTGTTTTTT	CASSPILDTGELFF
TRBV5-4	NA	TRBD2	TRBJ2-5	TGTGCCAGCAGCTTGCGGGGGGGAGAGACCCAGTACTTC	CASSLRGGETQYF
TRBV6-5	NA	TRBD1	TRBJ1-4	TGTGCCAGCAGGCCCTCAGGGGGCGTGGAAAAACTGTTTTTT	CASRPSGGVEKLFF
TRBV18	NA	NA	TRBJ1-2	TGTGCCAGCTCACAGGAGGGGTCCAACTATGGCTACACCTTC	CASSQEGSNYGYTF
TRBV2	NA	TRBD1	TRBJ1-5	TGTGCCAGCAACCGACAGGGTTCATATAGCAATCAGCCCCAGCATTTT	CASNRQGSYSNQPQHF
TRBV5-4	NA	TRBD1	TRBJ2-4	TGTGCCAGCAGCCCTGACCTGACAGGGGTCACAGGAAACATTCAGTACTTC	CASSPDLTGVTGNIQYF
TRBV4-1	few	TRBD1	TRBJ1-3	TGCGCCAGCAGCCAGGACAGGGGAAGCTCTGGAAACACCATATATTTT	CASSQDRGSSGNTIYF
TRBV7-9	NA	TRBD2	TRBJ2-3	TGTGCCAGCAGAGGGAGCGGGAGGGGTACAGATACGCAGTATTTT	CASRGSGRGTDTQYF
TRBV28	NA	TRBD1	TRBJ1-2	TGTGCCAGCACAACAGGGGGGGATAACTATGGCTACACCTTC	CASTTGGDNYGYTF
TRBV18	NA	NA	TRBJ1-2	TGTGCCAGCTCACCTACAGGGTTGAGCGGCTACACCTTC	CASSPTGLSGYTF
TRBV6-5	NA	NA	TRBJ2-7	TGTGCCAGCAGTTACTCGATAGAGGGCTGGTACGAGCAGTACTTC	CASSYSIEGWYEQYF
TRBV19	NA	NA	TRBJ2-1	TGTGCCAGTAGTATTTGGGCGACCCAATACAATGAGCAGTTCTTC	CASSIWATQYNEQFF
TRBV7-2	NA	NA	TRBJ1-1	TGTGCCAGCAGCCGTCCTCCAGGAGGTGAAGCTTTCTTT	CASSRPPGGEAFF
TRBV7-8	NA	TRBD2	TRBJ2-1	TGTGCCAGCAGCCGAAAGACTAGCACTTCCTCCTACAATGAGCAGTTCTTC	CASSRKTSTSSYNEQFF
TRBV28	NA	NA	TRBJ1-1	TGTGCCAGCGCGCAGGGAGGTTGGACTGAAGCTTTCTTT	CASAQGGWTEAFF
TRBV7-8	NA	TRBD2	TRBJ2-1	TGTGCCACGGATCTGGCGGGGGTTGCGAACAATGAGCAGTTCTTC	CATDLAGVANNEQFF
TRBV2	NA	TRBD1	TRBJ2-7	TGTGCCAGCATCGCGGACAGGGACGGTTACGAGCAGTACTTC	CASIADRDGYEQYF
TRBV9	NA	TRBD1	TRBJ2-1	TGTGCCAGCAGCCCCGGACAGGGACCTAATTCCTACAATGAGCAGTTCTTC	CASSPGQGPNSYNEQFF
TRBV7-8	NA	NA	TRBJ2-3	TGTGCCAGCAGCCAGGGGACTATTGTCCGCTCAGATACGCAGTATTTT	CASSQGTIVRSDTQYF
TRBV6-5	few	NA	TRBJ2-7	TGTGCCAGCAGTTCCCCAGGGGGGTACGAGCAGTACTTC	CASSSPGGYEQYF
TRBV5-1	NA	NA	TRBJ1-2	TGCGCCAGCAGCTGGGACTCCGGATATGGCTACACCTTC	CASSWDSGYGYTF
TRBV30	NA	TRBD1	TRBJ2-7	TGTGCCTGGAGGGCCGGGACAGCTTCCTACGAGCAGTACTTC	CAWRAGTASYEQYF
TRBV30	few	NA	TRBJ2-1	TGTGCCTGGGCTGGACAGCCTCCTGAAGGTGAGCAGTTCTTC	CAWAGQPPEGEQFF
TRBV7-3	few	TRBD1	TRBJ2-2	TGTGCCAGCAGCAGCTCCGGGACAGGTTTCCCCGGGGAGCTGTTTTTT	CASSSSGTGFPGELFF
TRBV27	NA	TRBD1	TRBJ2-7	TGTGCCAGCAGTTCATTAGGGGGCCCCTCCTACGAGCAGTACTTC	CASSSLGGPSYEQYF
TRBV5-1	few	TRBD1	TRBJ1-3	TGCGCCAGCAGGAGGGACAGAAATGGAATTGGAAACACCATATATTTT	CASRRDRNGIGNTIYF
TRBV5-1	few	TRBD1	TRBJ2-7	TGCGCCAGCAGCTCGCTTCCGGGACAGGGCTACGAGCAGTACTTC	CASSSLPGQGYEQYF
TRBV6-5	NA	TRBD1	TRBJ1-4	TGTGCCAGCAGTGGACAGGGATATGAAAAACTGTTTTTT	CASSGQGYEKLFF
TRBV15	NA	TRBD1	TRBJ2-7	TGTGCCACCAGCAGTGGGGACAGGGGAGGGGGCGAGCAGTACTTC	CATSSGDRGGGEQYF